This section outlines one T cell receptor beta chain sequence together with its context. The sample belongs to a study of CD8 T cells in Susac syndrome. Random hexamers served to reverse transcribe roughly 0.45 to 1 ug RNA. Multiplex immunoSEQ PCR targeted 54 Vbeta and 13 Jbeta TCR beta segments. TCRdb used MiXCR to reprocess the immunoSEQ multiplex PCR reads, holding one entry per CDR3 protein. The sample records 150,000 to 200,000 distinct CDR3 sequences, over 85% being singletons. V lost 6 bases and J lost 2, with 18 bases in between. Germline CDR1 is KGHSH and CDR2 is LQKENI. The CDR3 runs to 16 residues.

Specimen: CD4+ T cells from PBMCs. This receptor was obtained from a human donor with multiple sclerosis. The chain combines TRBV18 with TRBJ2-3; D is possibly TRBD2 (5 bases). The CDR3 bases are TGTGCCAGCTCCTTGAGGGATCCCAAGATCACAGATACGCAGTATTTT. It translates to CASSLRDPKITDTQYF.